This T cell receptor beta chain was sequenced in a study of metastatic and nonmetastatic thyroid tumors. General study points: Significantly higher TCR beta diversity was reportedly seen in malignant thyroid tumors than benign nodules, in blood and tumor.

TCRdb re-called the PCR reads via MiXCR. The sample yields about 12,000 clones, 25% to 40% seen once. Points on this clone: The antigen is undetermined.

CDR1 and CDR2 from the germline V gene are MNHEY and SVGAGI. Trimming shortened V by 4 bases and J by 5 bases, and 8 bases separated the two germline ends. The CDR3 has 12 residues. None of the patients had undergone any treatment ahead of thyroid surgery. The source material was tumor tissue. The TCR was taken from a female donor with papillary thyroid cancer or a benign thyroid nodule (not recorded which). Some clones in this sample may be carry-over from other donors' samples. This chain uses TRBV6-5 with TRBJ1-2; D remains unclear. For the CDR3, the DNA is TGTGCCAGCAGTTTGGGAGATTATGGCTACACCTTC. Translated, it gives CASSLGDYGYTF.